The next 25 T cell receptor beta chains were all read from a single sample in a study of T cell responses to AZD1222 COVID-19 vaccine. The assay was immunoSEQ multiplex PCR, and TCRdb's table has in-frame clones only and misses some. This repertoire shows 44,000 or so clones, 83% found once; its top ten account for about 51%. Here the sequenced sample was peripheral blood, taken on day 0 of AZD1222 vaccination. These TCRs come from an adult in good health.

The chain is built from TRBV30 and TRBJ2-1; no definite D call. CDR3 size: 15 residues. Trimming removed 0 bases from V and 0 bases from J, with 9 bases in between. CDR1 GTSNPN and CDR2 SVGIG come from the germline V gene (reference sequence). The CDR3 nucleotides read TGTGCCTGGAGTGTGCGGACCAGCTCCTACAATGAGCAGTTCTTC. Encoded protein: CAWSVRTSSYNEQFF. The entire variable domain, with the rest obtained from reference TRBV30 and TRBJ2-1, is as follows: SQTIHQWPATLVQPVGSPLSLECTVEGTSNPNLYWYRQAAGRGLQLLFYSVGIGQISSEVPQNLSASRPQDRQFILSSKKLLLSDSGFYLCAWSVRTSSYNEQFFGPGTRLTVL.

The chain's CDR3 is CASSPQGNSNQPQHF. For the CDR3, the DNA is TGTGCCAGCAGCCCTCAGGGGAATTCCAATCAGCCCCAGCATTTT. This chain links TRBV11-2 with TRBJ1-5; D is perhaps TRBD1 (6 bases). The germline CDR1 and CDR2 sequences are SGHAT and FQNNGV. The CDR3 is 15 amino acids. Trimming stripped 5 bases from V and 3 bases from J, with 14 bases between. Filled out from reference TRBV11-2 and TRBJ1-5, the complete variable domain reads EAGVAQSPRYKIIEKRQSVAFWCNPISGHATLYWYQQILGQGPKLLIQFQNNGVVDDSQLPKDRFSAERLKGVDSTLKIQPAKLEDSAVYLCASSPQGNSNQPQHFGDGTRLSIL.

This chain links TRBV14 with TRBJ2-1; D may be TRBD1 or TRBD2 (6 bases each). Per germline, CDR1 SGHDN and CDR2 FVKESK. This CDR3 is built from 17 residues. Trimming left V 4 bases short and J 3 bases short, with 19 bases between. CDR3 sequence (DNA): TGTGCCAGCAGCCCTCGGGCGGGACAACGAAACTACAATGAGCAGTTCTTC. Protein: CASSPRAGQRNYNEQFF.

The CDR3 bases are TGCGCCAGCAGCCTGGGGGAAAAACTGTTTTTT. Its translation is CASSLGEKLFF. The chain carries TRBV4-1 and TRBJ1-4; D not resolved. V dropped 4 bases and J dropped 8 bases, with 5 bases sitting between them. The CDR3 length is 11 residues. Germline V lookup: CDR1 MGHRA, CDR2 YSYEKL.

The chain joins TRBV6-2 or TRBV6-3 to TRBJ2-1; the match to TRBD2 covers 16 bases. Germline assignment: CDR1 MNHEY and CDR2 SVGEGT. CDR3 size: 19 residues. Trimming removed 0 bases from V and 4 bases from J; junction bases left unmatched: 6. The CDR3 loop reads CASSYSGLAGGQGYNEQFF. The CDR3 nucleotides are TGTGCCAGCAGTTACTCGGGACTAGCGGGAGGGCAAGGATACAATGAGCAGTTCTTC.

The V call is TRBV6-6, the J call TRBJ2-2; 8 bases line up with TRBD1. Losses at the gene ends were 6 bases for V and 1 base for J; bases not matched to a gene: 7. Germline V gene lookup returns CDR1 MNHNY and CDR2 SVGAGI (reference sequence). The CDR3 runs 16 residues. CDR3 in amino acids: CASSPPGTGNTGELFF. The CDR3 coding sequence is TGTGCCAGCAGCCCCCCCGGGACAGGGAACACCGGGGAGCTGTTTTTT.

The CDR3 is CASSGGAEETQYF. CDR3 in DNA: TGTGCCAGCAGTGGGGGGGCCGAAGAGACCCAGTACTTC. The V call is TRBV2, the J call TRBJ2-5; D is possibly TRBD1 or TRBD2 (6 bases each). This CDR3 has 13 amino acids. V was cut by 4 bases and J by 3 bases, with 9 bases left in between. Germline assignment: CDR1 SNHLY and CDR2 FYNNEI.

The chain joins TRBV5-1 to TRBJ2-2; TRBD1 is a possible D gene (6 bases). Germline CDR1 and CDR2: SGHRS and YFSETQ. The CDR3 is 15 amino acids. V lost 6 bases and J lost 0, with 12 bases in between. This CDR3 reads CASNRDTANTGELFF. As DNA, the CDR3 is TGCGCCAGCAACCGGGACACCGCGAACACCGGGGAGCTGTTTTTT.

The gene calls are TRBV15 and TRBJ1-5; D ambiguous. Germline assignment: CDR1 LNHNV and CDR2 YYDKDF (reference sequence). The CDR3 is made up of 17 amino acids. V was shortened by 0 bases and J by 2 bases, with 14 bases between the two germline ends. The CDR3 DNA sequence: TGTGCCACCAGCAGAGAATCGGCAATGATGGGCAATCAGCCCCAGCATTTT. Its protein is CATSRESAMMGNQPQHF.

V gene TRBV10-3 combines with J gene TRBJ1-1; a possible D gene is TRBD1 (6 bases). This CDR3 is 13 amino acids long. V lost 6 bases and J 2 bases, leaving 10 bases between the germline ends. In germline, CDR1 is ENHRY, CDR2 SYGVKD. CDR3 sequence (DNA): TGTGCCATCAGGGGGGCGGGAAACACTGAAGCTTTCTTT. Protein: CAIRGAGNTEAFF.

The V and J genes are TRBV5-1 and TRBJ1-1, with a possible D match to TRBD1 (5 bases). Germline CDR1 and CDR2: SGHRS and YFSETQ. This CDR3 spans 15 amino acids. Trimming removed 5 bases at V and 2 bases at J, with 16 bases between. The CDR3 nucleotides are TGCGCCAGCAGGCTATTTTCCGGGGCCAACACTGAAGCTTTCTTT. It is translated as CASRLFSGANTEAFF. The variable domain in full, with the rest retrieved from reference TRBV5-1 and TRBJ1-1, is KAGVTQTPRYLIKTRGQQVTLSCSPISGHRSVSWYQQTPGQGLQFLFEYFSETQRNKGNFPGRFSGRQFSNSRSEMNVSTLELGDSALYLCASRLFSGANTEAFFGQGTRLTVV.

V gene TRBV7-8 combines with J gene TRBJ2-7; D unresolved. Trimming removed 5 bases at V and 1 base at J, with 21 bases between. This CDR3 has 17 amino acids. Germline V gives CDR1 SGHVS, CDR2 FQNEAQ. This chain's CDR3 is CASSRAATSKASYEQYF. As DNA, the CDR3 is TGTGCCAGCAGCCGCGCCGCTACAAGTAAGGCGTCCTACGAGCAGTACTTC.

The V and J genes are TRBV5-4 and TRBJ2-5; no firm D call. The CDR3 covers 16 residues. Germline V CDR1 and CDR2: SGHNT, YYREEE (reference sequence). Trimming pared 4 bases from V and 5 bases from J, leaving 21 bases between. This CDR3 is CASSQVFGPTRETQYF. CDR3 DNA: TGTGCCAGCAGCCAAGTCTTTGGCCCAACCAGGGAGACCCAGTACTTC.

This chain links TRBV15 with TRBJ2-1; unclear D gene. CDR1 and CDR2 (germline): LNHNV, YYDKDF (reference sequence). The length of the CDR3 is 12 residues. The germline V and J ends were trimmed by 0 bases and 10 bases, with 7 bases remaining between them. This chain's CDR3 is CATSRDRTEQFF. CDR3 nucleotides: TGTGCCACCAGCAGAGACCGGACGGAGCAGTTCTTC. The whole variable domain, filled in from reference TRBV15 and TRBJ2-1, reads DAMVIQNPRYQVTQFGKPVTLSCSQTLNHNVMYWYQQKSSQAPKLLFHYYDKDFNNEADTPDNFQSRRPNTSFCFLDIRSPGLGDTAMYLCATSRDRTEQFFGPGTRLTVL.

The CDR3 nucleotides read TGCGCCAGCAGCTCCGGGACAAGGACTATGGGGTACGAGCAGTACTTC. Amino acid sequence: CASSSGTRTMGYEQYF. V and J are TRBV5-1 and TRBJ2-7; D might be TRBD1 or TRBD2, each matching 6 bases. Germline V lookup: CDR1 SGHRS, CDR2 YFSETQ. With 3 bases removed from V and 4 bases from J, the gap between germline ends came to 20 bases. The CDR3 is 16 residues long.

This chain joins TRBV15 and TRBJ2-2, with D possibly TRBD1 on 6 matching bases. This CDR3 comprises 15 residues. Trimming removed 1 base at V and 4 bases at J, with 10 bases between. Germline lookup yields CDR1 LNHNV and CDR2 YYDKDF (reference sequence). Written as DNA, the CDR3 is TGTGCCACCAGCAGAGCAGGGGCGGGCACCGGGGAGCTGTTTTTT. Its translation: CATSRAGAGTGELFF.

This clone was seen more than once but under ten times. The gene calls are TRBV2 and TRBJ2-7; TRBD2 matches 9 bases. The trim removed 2 bases at V and 2 bases at J, leaving 7 bases unmatched. This CDR3 is 16 amino acids long. Germline assignment: CDR1 SNHLY and CDR2 FYNNEI. CDR3 in amino acids: CASSERTRGGPYEQYF. CDR3 bases: TGTGCCAGCAGTGAACGGACGCGGGGGGGCCCCTACGAGCAGTACTTC.

The CDR3 protein is CASSEGLAGGGSYTDTQYF. The CDR3 nucleotides read TGCGCCAGCAGCGAGGGACTAGCGGGAGGAGGGTCGTACACAGATACGCAGTATTTT. This chain links TRBV5-1 with TRBJ2-3, with TRBD2 matching 15 bases. The CDR3 extends over 19 amino acids. Trimming took 4 bases from V and 2 from J; bases not matched to a gene: 11. In germline, CDR1 is SGHRS, CDR2 YFSETQ.

This chain joins TRBV3-1 (or the pseudogene TRBV3-2) and TRBJ2-1, with D perhaps TRBD2 (6 bases). V lost 4 bases to trimming and J lost 10 bases, with 20 bases between them. Germline CDR1 and CDR2: LGHDT and YNNKEL (reference sequence). This CDR3 region has 15 residues. CDR3 amino acids: CASSLKSGPGGEQFF. CDR3 bases: TGTGCCAGCAGCCTGAAGTCGGGACCTGGGGGGGAGCAGTTCTTC.

V and J are TRBV7-2 and TRBJ1-2, with D unclear. Per the germline V gene, CDR1 is SGHTA and CDR2 is FQGNSA. With 3 bases removed from V and 0 bases from J, the gap between germline ends came to 8 bases. The CDR3 covers 14 residues. CDR3 protein: CASSLGSPNYGYTF. CDR3 coding DNA: TGTGCCAGCAGCTTGGGATCTCCTAACTATGGCTACACCTTC.

The chain carries TRBV6-1 and TRBJ2-7, with a tentative D call TRBD1 (6 bases). Germline CDR1 reads MNHNS; CDR2 reads SASEGT. V lost 2 bases to trimming and J lost 3 bases, with 11 bases between them. The CDR3 runs to 14 residues. The CDR3 DNA sequence: TGTGCCAGCAGTGAATCCGGGACACACTACGAGCAGTACTTC. This codes for CASSESGTHYEQYF.

This clone was counted between two and nine times. V usage is TRBV9 and J usage is TRBJ2-2; D gene unclear. Germline assignment: CDR1 SGDLS and CDR2 YYNGEE. Trimming took off 2 bases at V and 4 bases at J, with 9 bases between the two ends. The CDR3 totals 14 residues. CDR3 region: CASSVQTGTGELFF. CDR3 nucleotides: TGTGCCAGCAGCGTCCAGACGGGCACCGGGGAGCTGTTTTTT.

This chain connects TRBV10-3 to TRBJ1-5; D is unclear. The CDR3 contains 12 residues. In germline, CDR1 is ENHRY, CDR2 SYGVKD. Trimming left V 8 bases short and J 4 bases short, with 9 bases between. The DNA for the CDR3 is TGTGCCATCGCGGCAACAAATCAGCCCCAGCATTTT. This codes for CAIAATNQPQHF.

In its sample, this clone was seen a few times. This chain uses TRBV19 with TRBJ1-1; D uncertain. The CDR3 runs 14 residues. Germline V gene lookup returns CDR1 LNHDA and CDR2 SQIVND (reference sequence). V lost 1 base and J lost 5, with 11 bases in between. CDR3 bases: TGTGCCAGTAGTATAGGTCCCGGTGCAACTGAAGCTTTCTTT. Protein sequence: CASSIGPGATEAFF.

V usage is TRBV10-1 and J usage is TRBJ2-7; D possibly corresponds to TRBD2 (6 bases). Looked up from germline, CDR1 is WNHNN and CDR2 is SYGVQD (reference sequence). This CDR3 is built from 14 residues. V lost 9 bases to trimming and J lost 3 bases, with 18 bases between them. CDR3 nucleotide sequence: TGCGCCAGGCCGCCTCGGAGGGGAATCTACGAGCAGTACTTC. Its protein is CARPPRRGIYEQYF.